This note documents a single T cell receptor beta chain sequence. The TCR beta cDNA libraries carried unique molecular identifiers. TCRdb re-called the PCR reads through MiXCR, storing one row per CDR3 protein. The sample has hundreds of thousands of distinct CDR3 sequences; 35% to 40% are singletons. The data are from a study of post-analysis software for immune sequencing data. The receptor's source is a girl aged 5 to 17 with multiple sclerosis. Sequencing was done on a sample of blood.

For the CDR3, the DNA is TGTGCCTGGAGTGTAATGAACCATGAAAAACTGTTTTTT. This translates into CAWSVMNHEKLFF. The chain is built from TRBV30 and TRBJ1-4; D gene ambiguous. The V end was cut by 0 bases, the J end by 6 bases, with 8 bases between. The CDR3 runs 13 residues. The germline V gene encodes CDR1 GTSNPN and CDR2 SVGIG (reference sequence).